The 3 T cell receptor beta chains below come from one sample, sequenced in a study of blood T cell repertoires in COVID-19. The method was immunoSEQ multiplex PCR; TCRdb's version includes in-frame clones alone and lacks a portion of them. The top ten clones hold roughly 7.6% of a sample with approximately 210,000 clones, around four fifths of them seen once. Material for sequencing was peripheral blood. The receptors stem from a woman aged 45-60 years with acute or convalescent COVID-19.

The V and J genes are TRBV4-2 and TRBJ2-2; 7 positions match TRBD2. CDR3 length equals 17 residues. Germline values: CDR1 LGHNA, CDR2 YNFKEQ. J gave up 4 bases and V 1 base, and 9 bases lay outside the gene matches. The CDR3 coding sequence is TGTGCCAGCAGCCAAGTCTCGACTAGCCTCCTCACCGGGGAGCTGTTTTTT. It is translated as CASSQVSTSLLTGELFF.

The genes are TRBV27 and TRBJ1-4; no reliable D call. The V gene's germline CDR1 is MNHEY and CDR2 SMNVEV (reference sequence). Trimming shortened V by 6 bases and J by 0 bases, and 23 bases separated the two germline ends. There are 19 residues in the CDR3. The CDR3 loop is CASSSRPYRQAATNEKLFF. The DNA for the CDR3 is TGTGCCAGCAGCTCAAGACCCTACCGCCAGGCCGCAACTAATGAAAAACTGTTTTTT.

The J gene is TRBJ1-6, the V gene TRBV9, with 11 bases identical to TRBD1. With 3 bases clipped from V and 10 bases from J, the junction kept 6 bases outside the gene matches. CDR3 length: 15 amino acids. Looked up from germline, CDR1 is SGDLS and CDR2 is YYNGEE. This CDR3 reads CASSGQGQGGSPLHF. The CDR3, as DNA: TGTGCCAGCAGCGGACAGGGACAGGGGGGATCACCCCTCCACTTT. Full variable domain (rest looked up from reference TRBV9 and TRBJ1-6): DSGVTQTPKHLITATGQRVTLRCSPRSGDLSVYWYQQSLDQGLQFLIQYYNGEERAKGNILERFSAQQFPDLHSELNLSSLELGDSALYFCASSGQGQGGSPLHFGNGTRLTVT.